The T cell receptor (beta chain) described here comes from a study of blood T cell repertoires in COVID-19. Study-level background: COVID-19 samples from acute and convalescent phases originated in the United States, Italy and Spain.

The table came from immunoSEQ multiplex PCR; TCRdb's copy has only in-frame clones and leaves some out. The profile covers around 150,000 clones, with around 84% appearing a single time and approximately 18% taken by the ten largest. The length of the CDR3 is 14 residues. The germline V gene encodes CDR1 SQVTM and CDR2 ANQGSEA. Trimming at V came to 1 base and at J to 5 bases, leaving 6 bases not matched to a gene. The source of this sequence is an elderly woman with acute or convalescent COVID-19. This rearrangement joins TRBV29-1 to TRBJ2-5; TRBD2 matches at 8 bases. Sequenced material: peripheral blood. CDR3 coding DNA: TGCAGCGTTGAAGTCGCGGGGGGCTGGGAGACCCAGTACTTC. It yields the protein CSVEVAGGWETQYF. The complete variable domain, with remaining parts taken from reference TRBV29-1 and TRBJ2-5, reads SAVISQKPSRDICQRGTSLTIQCQVDSQVTMMFWYRQQPGQSLTLIATANQGSEATYESGFVIDKFPISRPNLTFSTLTVSNMSPEDSSIYLCSVEVAGGWETQYFGPGTRLLVL.